This is a list of T cell receptor beta chains from one sample in a study of response to subunit inactivated influenza vaccine. TCRdb used MiXCR to reprocess the RT-PCR reads, holding one entry per CDR3 protein. The data contain about 480,000 distinct CDR3 sequences, 9.5% to 12% of them singletons. The sequencing used PBMCs from blood, collected roughly 45 days after vaccination. The receptors were sampled from a man aged 45 to 65 who received an inactivated influenza vaccine. Both conserved end residues are part of each CDR3. A D gene is named only where the DNA matches it firmly. The size of a clone is reported for some rows only, either as once, few or many, or as a class for expanded clones.

j_gene: TRBJ2-7
v_gene: TRBV9
abundance: few
d_gene: TRBD1
CDR3aa: CASSVSGQGYYEQYF
CDR3nt: TGTGCCAGCAGCGTATCGGGACAGGGCTACTACGAGCAGTACTTC

j_gene: TRBJ2-5
v_gene: TRBV2
abundance: few
d_gene: TRBD1
CDR3aa: CASSDANRGRETQYF
CDR3nt: TGTGCCAGCAGTGATGCCAACAGGGGTAGGGAGACCCAGTACTTC

j_gene: TRBJ1-1
v_gene: TRBV20-1
abundance: many
d_gene: .
CDR3aa: CSAAWIGANTEAFF
CDR3nt: TGCAGTGCTGCCTGGATTGGGGCTAACACTGAAGCTTTCTTT

j_gene: TRBJ2-7
v_gene: TRBV3-1
abundance: few
d_gene: TRBD1
CDR3aa: CASSQNRLRDSYEQYF
CDR3nt: TGTGCCAGCAGCCAAAATCGACTTCGGGACAGCTACGAGCAGTACTTC

j_gene: TRBJ1-2
v_gene: TRBV20-1
abundance: few
d_gene: .
CDR3aa: CSALESNYGYTF
CDR3nt: TGCAGTGCCCTCGAATCTAACTATGGCTACACCTTC

j_gene: TRBJ2-2
v_gene: TRBV7-2
abundance: few
d_gene: .
CDR3aa: CASSRRGTNTGELFF
CDR3nt: TGTGCCAGCAGTCGGAGGGGGACGAACACCGGGGAGCTGTTTTTT

j_gene: TRBJ2-7
v_gene: TRBV4-3
abundance: many
d_gene: .
CDR3aa: CASSSDSGYEQYF
CDR3nt: TGCGCCAGCAGCTCCGACTCGGGCTACGAGCAGTACTTC

j_gene: TRBJ2-7
v_gene: TRBV20-1
abundance: once
d_gene: TRBD2
CDR3aa: CSAREPIDREWVLAGAYEQYF
CDR3nt: TGCAGTGCTAGAGAGCCGATCGACAGGGAGTGGGTACTAGCGGGAGCCTACGAGCAGTACTTC

j_gene: TRBJ2-7
v_gene: TRBV29-1
abundance: few
d_gene: TRBD2
CDR3aa: CSVEGGLAGKTYEQYF
CDR3nt: TGCAGCGTTGAAGGCGGGCTAGCGGGAAAGACCTACGAGCAGTACTTC

j_gene: TRBJ2-7
v_gene: TRBV27
abundance: many
d_gene: .
CDR3aa: CASSFYDGKGGEQYF
CDR3nt: TGTGCCAGCAGTTTTTATGACGGAAAGGGGGGGGAGCAGTACTTC

j_gene: TRBJ2-7
v_gene: TRBV29-1
abundance: .
d_gene: .
CDR3aa: CSVTGVSYEQYF
CDR3nt: TGCAGCGTGACCGGGGTATCCTACGAGCAGTACTTC

j_gene: TRBJ2-7
v_gene: TRBV6-2/TRBV6-3
abundance: few
d_gene: TRBD2
CDR3aa: CASSYTLTSGPYEQYF
CDR3nt: TGTGCCAGCAGTTACACACTTACTAGCGGACCCTACGAGCAGTACTTC

j_gene: TRBJ2-1
v_gene: TRBV6-2/TRBV6-3
abundance: few
d_gene: TRBD2
CDR3aa: CASTHGSGGAPFF
CDR3nt: TGTGCCAGCACCCATGGTAGCGGGGGGGCCCCGTTCTTC

j_gene: TRBJ2-6
v_gene: TRBV20-1
abundance: many
d_gene: .
CDR3aa: CSARDPTGSGANVLTF
CDR3nt: TGCAGTGCTAGAGATCCTACGGGCTCTGGGGCCAACGTCCTGACTTTC

j_gene: TRBJ2-1
v_gene: TRBV5-1
abundance: few
d_gene: .
CDR3aa: CASSSPGQQEQFF
CDR3nt: TGCGCCAGCAGCTCTCCAGGACAGCAGGAGCAGTTCTTC

j_gene: TRBJ1-1
v_gene: TRBV6-1
abundance: few
d_gene: TRBD1
CDR3aa: CASTGQGLNTEAFF
CDR3nt: TGTGCCAGCACCGGACAGGGGTTGAACACTGAAGCTTTCTTT

j_gene: TRBJ2-1
v_gene: TRBV12-3/TRBV12-4
abundance: many
d_gene: TRBD1
CDR3aa: CASRQTGGNEQFF
CDR3nt: TGTGCCAGCAGGCAAACAGGGGGCAATGAGCAGTTCTTC

j_gene: TRBJ2-7
v_gene: TRBV5-1
abundance: .
d_gene: .
CDR3aa: CASSPAAGWEQYF
CDR3nt: TGCGCCAGCAGTCCGGCAGCCGGGTGGGAGCAGTACTTC

j_gene: TRBJ1-1
v_gene: TRBV6-5
abundance: .
d_gene: .
CDR3aa: CASSYSSALGTEAFF
CDR3nt: TGTGCCAGCAGTTACTCGAGCGCTTTGGGGACTGAAGCTTTCTTT

j_gene: TRBJ2-2
v_gene: TRBV7-2
abundance: many
d_gene: TRBD1
CDR3aa: CASSLRQGWTGELFF
CDR3nt: TGTGCCAGCAGCCTGCGACAGGGTTGGACCGGGGAGCTGTTTTTT

j_gene: TRBJ2-3
v_gene: TRBV6-2/TRBV6-3
abundance: .
d_gene: .
CDR3aa: CASGFSETADMQYF
CDR3nt: TGTGCCAGCGGATTCAGTGAGACGGCAGATATGCAGTATTTT

j_gene: TRBJ2-5
v_gene: TRBV12-3/TRBV12-4
abundance: .
d_gene: .
CDR3aa: CASRYSGTDQETQYF
CDR3nt: TGTGCCAGCAGATACTCCGGGACGGACCAAGAGACCCAGTACTTC

j_gene: TRBJ2-1
v_gene: TRBV20-1
abundance: .
d_gene: TRBD1
CDR3aa: CSAPETGGYNEQFF
CDR3nt: TGCAGTGCTCCAGAAACAGGGGGCTACAATGAGCAGTTCTTC

j_gene: TRBJ2-2
v_gene: TRBV25-1
abundance: few
d_gene: TRBD2
CDR3aa: CASSRLAGGPAGELFF
CDR3nt: TGTGCCAGCAGTAGACTAGCGGGAGGGCCCGCCGGGGAGCTGTTTTTT

j_gene: TRBJ2-1
v_gene: TRBV20-1
abundance: .
d_gene: .
CDR3aa: CSVTSPLGSYNEQFF
CDR3nt: TGCAGTGTCACATCCCCACTAGGCTCCTACAATGAGCAGTTCTTC

j_gene: TRBJ1-5
v_gene: TRBV4-3
abundance: few
d_gene: .
CDR3aa: CASSQEGSGNQPQHF
CDR3nt: TGCGCCAGCAGCCAAGAAGGGTCGGGCAATCAGCCCCAGCATTTT

j_gene: TRBJ2-3
v_gene: TRBV29-1
abundance: few
d_gene: TRBD1
CDR3aa: CSVVRQGADTQYF
CDR3nt: TGCAGCGTTGTGCGCCAGGGGGCAGATACGCAGTATTTT

j_gene: TRBJ1-1
v_gene: TRBV20-1
abundance: .
d_gene: .
CDR3aa: CSARPRQGAFF
CDR3nt: TGCAGTGCTAGACCCCGACAAGGAGCTTTCTTT

j_gene: TRBJ1-6
v_gene: TRBV5-5
abundance: few
d_gene: .
CDR3aa: CASSLVMSQGNSPLHF
CDR3nt: TGTGCCAGCAGCTTGGTAATGAGTCAGGGAAATTCACCCCTCCACTTT

j_gene: TRBJ2-6
v_gene: TRBV20-1
abundance: few
d_gene: TRBD2
CDR3aa: CSARGSDGRAAGANVLTF
CDR3nt: TGCAGTGCTAGAGGATCGGACGGGAGGGCCGCTGGGGCCAACGTCCTGACTTTC

j_gene: TRBJ2-3
v_gene: TRBV12-3/TRBV12-4
abundance: many
d_gene: .
CDR3aa: CASSHTDTQYF
CDR3nt: TGTGCCAGCAGTCACACAGATACGCAGTATTTT

j_gene: TRBJ2-1
v_gene: TRBV29-1
abundance: many
d_gene: .
CDR3aa: CSVELPPRDYEQFF
CDR3nt: TGCAGCGTTGAACTGCCCCCAAGGGACTATGAGCAGTTCTTC

j_gene: TRBJ1-4
v_gene: TRBV7-8
abundance: .
d_gene: TRBD1
CDR3aa: CASSLGQGYNEKLFF
CDR3nt: TGTGCCAGCAGCCTTGGACAGGGCTATAATGAAAAACTGTTTTTT

j_gene: TRBJ2-1
v_gene: TRBV20-1
abundance: few
d_gene: TRBD2
CDR3aa: CRATRGGTSDSYNEQFF
CDR3nt: TGCAGGGCTACCAGGGGCGGGACTAGCGACTCCTACAATGAGCAGTTCTTC

j_gene: TRBJ2-1
v_gene: TRBV5-1
abundance: many
d_gene: .
CDR3aa: CASSFGLQGNQYNEQFF
CDR3nt: TGCGCCAGCAGCTTTGGGCTACAAGGGAACCAGTACAATGAGCAGTTCTTC

j_gene: TRBJ2-3
v_gene: TRBV6-5
abundance: many
d_gene: TRBD2
CDR3aa: CASSSASGSRADTQYF
CDR3nt: TGTGCCAGCAGTTCGGCTAGCGGGAGCCGGGCAGATACGCAGTATTTT

j_gene: TRBJ1-2
v_gene: TRBV20-1
abundance: few
d_gene: .
CDR3aa: CSARDQAGDNYGYTF
CDR3nt: TGCAGTGCTAGAGATCAAGCAGGGGATAACTATGGCTACACCTTC

j_gene: TRBJ2-1
v_gene: TRBV12-3/TRBV12-4
abundance: many
d_gene: TRBD2
CDR3aa: CASQIAGDYEQFF
CDR3nt: TGTGCCAGCCAAATAGCGGGAGACTATGAGCAGTTCTTC

j_gene: TRBJ2-5
v_gene: TRBV2
abundance: once
d_gene: .
CDR3aa: CASSEALARETQYF
CDR3nt: TGTGCCAGCAGTGAAGCGCTTGCCAGGGAGACCCAGTACTTC

j_gene: TRBJ2-7
v_gene: TRBV29-1
abundance: many
d_gene: TRBD1
CDR3aa: CSVLIRDRSYEQYF
CDR3nt: TGCAGCGTGCTAATCCGGGACAGAAGTTACGAGCAGTACTTC

j_gene: TRBJ2-7
v_gene: TRBV7-9
abundance: .
d_gene: TRBD1
CDR3aa: CASSLDRDRGYEQYF
CDR3nt: TGTGCCAGCAGCTTAGATAGGGACAGGGGCTACGAGCAGTACTTC

j_gene: TRBJ2-1
v_gene: TRBV2
abundance: .
d_gene: .
CDR3aa: CASRMDSYNEQFF
CDR3nt: TGTGCCAGCAGAATGGACAGCTACAATGAGCAGTTCTTC

j_gene: TRBJ2-3
v_gene: TRBV10-3
abundance: .
d_gene: TRBD1
CDR3aa: CAIRDRDQSTDTQYF
CDR3nt: TGTGCCATCCGGGACAGGGACCAAAGCACAGATACGCAGTATTTT

j_gene: TRBJ2-3
v_gene: TRBV3-1
abundance: .
d_gene: TRBD2
CDR3aa: CASSRRLAGGADTQYF
CDR3nt: TGTGCCAGCAGCCGAAGACTAGCGGGAGGGGCAGATACGCAGTATTTT

j_gene: TRBJ2-2
v_gene: TRBV11-2
abundance: .
d_gene: TRBD1
CDR3aa: CASSNHRQGNTGELFF
CDR3nt: TGTGCCAGCAGCAACCATAGACAGGGTAACACCGGGGAGCTGTTTTTT

j_gene: TRBJ2-3
v_gene: TRBV27
abundance: many
d_gene: .
CDR3aa: CASSLLRTDTQYF
CDR3nt: TGTGCCAGCAGTTTACTCCGCACAGATACGCAGTATTTT

j_gene: TRBJ1-2
v_gene: TRBV5-5
abundance: .
d_gene: .
CDR3aa: CASSLRQTSYGYTF
CDR3nt: TGTGCCAGCAGCTTGAGGCAGACTAGCTATGGCTACACCTTC

j_gene: TRBJ2-1
v_gene: TRBV12-3/TRBV12-4
abundance: many
d_gene: TRBD2
CDR3aa: CASRPSGTSSYNEQFF
CDR3nt: TGTGCCAGCAGACCTAGCGGGACTAGCTCCTACAATGAGCAGTTCTTC

j_gene: TRBJ2-7
v_gene: TRBV5-5
abundance: .
d_gene: .
CDR3aa: CASSSTSNEQYF
CDR3nt: TGTGCCAGCAGCTCGACTAGTAACGAGCAGTACTTC

j_gene: TRBJ2-7
v_gene: TRBV20-1
abundance: .
d_gene: .
CDR3aa: CSASLAPYEQYF
CDR3nt: TGCAGTGCTAGTTTAGCCCCCTACGAGCAGTACTTC

j_gene: TRBJ1-6
v_gene: TRBV24-1
abundance: few
d_gene: TRBD1
CDR3aa: CATSDHRGITLHF
CDR3nt: TGTGCCACCAGTGATCACAGGGGGATCACCCTCCACTTT

j_gene: TRBJ2-7
v_gene: TRBV20-1
abundance: .
d_gene: .
CDR3aa: CSVEGGPNVHYEQYF
CDR3nt: TGCAGTGTAGAGGGGGGGCCGAATGTACACTACGAGCAGTACTTC

j_gene: TRBJ2-3
v_gene: TRBV4-1
abundance: many
d_gene: .
CDR3aa: CASSQVGNADTQYF
CDR3nt: TGCGCCAGCAGCCAAGTGGGTAACGCAGATACGCAGTATTTT

j_gene: TRBJ1-6
v_gene: TRBV7-2
abundance: few
d_gene: .
CDR3aa: CASKSGWSSPLHF
CDR3nt: TGTGCCAGTAAATCAGGGTGGAGTTCACCCCTCCACTTT